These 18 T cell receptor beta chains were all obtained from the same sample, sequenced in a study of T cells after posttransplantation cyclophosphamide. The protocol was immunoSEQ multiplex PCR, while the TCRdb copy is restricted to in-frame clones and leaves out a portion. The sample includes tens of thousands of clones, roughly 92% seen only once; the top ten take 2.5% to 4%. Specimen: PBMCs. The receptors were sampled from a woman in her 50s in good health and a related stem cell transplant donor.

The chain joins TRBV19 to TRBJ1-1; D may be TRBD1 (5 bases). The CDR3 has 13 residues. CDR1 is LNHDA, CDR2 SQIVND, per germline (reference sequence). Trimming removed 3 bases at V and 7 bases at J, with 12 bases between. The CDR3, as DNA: TGTGCCAGTAGTATGTTCCGGCAGGGTGAAGCTTTCTTT. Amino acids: CASSMFRQGEAFF.

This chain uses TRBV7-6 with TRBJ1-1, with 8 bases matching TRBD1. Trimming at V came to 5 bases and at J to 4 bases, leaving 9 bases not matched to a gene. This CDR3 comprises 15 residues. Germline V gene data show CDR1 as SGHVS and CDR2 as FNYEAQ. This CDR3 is CASSLRQGSLTEAFF. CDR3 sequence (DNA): TGTGCCAGCAGCCTCAGACAGGGGAGTCTCACTGAAGCTTTCTTT. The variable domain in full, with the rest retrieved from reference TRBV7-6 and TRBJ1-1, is GAGVSQSPRYKVTKRGQDVALRCDPISGHVSLYWYRQALGQGPEFLTYFNYEAQQDKSGLPNDRFSAERPEGSISTLTIQRTEQRDSAMYRCASSLRQGSLTEAFFGQGTRLTVV.

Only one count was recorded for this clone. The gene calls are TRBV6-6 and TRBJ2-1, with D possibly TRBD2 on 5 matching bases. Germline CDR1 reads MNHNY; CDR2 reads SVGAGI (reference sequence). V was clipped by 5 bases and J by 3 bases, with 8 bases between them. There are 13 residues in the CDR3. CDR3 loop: CASSTGIYNEQFF. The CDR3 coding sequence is TGTGCCAGCAGTACCGGGATCTACAATGAGCAGTTCTTC.

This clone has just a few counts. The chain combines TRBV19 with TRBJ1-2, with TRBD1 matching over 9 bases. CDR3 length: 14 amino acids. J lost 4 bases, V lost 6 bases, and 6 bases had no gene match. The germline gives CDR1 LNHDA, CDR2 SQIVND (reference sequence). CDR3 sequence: CASRGQGLIYGYTF. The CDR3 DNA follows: TGTGCCAGTAGAGGACAGGGGCTGATCTATGGCTACACCTTC.

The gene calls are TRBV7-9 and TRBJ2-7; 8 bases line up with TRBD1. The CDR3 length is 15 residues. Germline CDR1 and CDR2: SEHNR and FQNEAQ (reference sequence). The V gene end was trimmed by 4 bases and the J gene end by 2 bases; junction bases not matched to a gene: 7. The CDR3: CASSSSDRATYEQYF. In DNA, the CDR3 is TGTGCCAGCAGCTCCTCGGACAGGGCTACCTACGAGCAGTACTTC.

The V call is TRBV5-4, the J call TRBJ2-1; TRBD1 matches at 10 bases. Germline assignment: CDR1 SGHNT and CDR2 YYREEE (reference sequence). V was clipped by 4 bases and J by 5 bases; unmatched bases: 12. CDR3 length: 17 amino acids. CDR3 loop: CASSGGQGGFADNEQFF. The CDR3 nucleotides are TGTGCCAGCAGCGGTGGACAGGGGGGGTTCGCGGACAATGAGCAGTTCTTC.

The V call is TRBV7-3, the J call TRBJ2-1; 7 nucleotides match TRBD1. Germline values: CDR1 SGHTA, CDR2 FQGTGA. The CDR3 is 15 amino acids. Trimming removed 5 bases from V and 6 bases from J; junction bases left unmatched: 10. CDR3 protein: CASSHTRTGVNEQFF. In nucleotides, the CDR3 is TGTGCCAGCAGCCACACCCGCACAGGGGTCAATGAGCAGTTCTTC.

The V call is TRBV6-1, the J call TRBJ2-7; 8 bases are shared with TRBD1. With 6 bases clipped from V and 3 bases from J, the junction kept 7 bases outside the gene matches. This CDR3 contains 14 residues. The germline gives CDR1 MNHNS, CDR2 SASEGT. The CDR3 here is CASRAGGGNYEQYF. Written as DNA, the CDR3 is TGTGCCAGCAGGGCAGGGGGCGGTAACTACGAGCAGTACTTC.

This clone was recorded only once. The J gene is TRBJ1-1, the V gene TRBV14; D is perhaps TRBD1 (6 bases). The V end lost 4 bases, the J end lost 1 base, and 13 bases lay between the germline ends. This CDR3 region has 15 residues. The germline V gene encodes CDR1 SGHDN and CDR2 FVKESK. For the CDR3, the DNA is TGTGCCAGCAGCCTACAGGGTTTCCAGAACACTGAAGCTTTCTTT. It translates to CASSLQGFQNTEAFF.

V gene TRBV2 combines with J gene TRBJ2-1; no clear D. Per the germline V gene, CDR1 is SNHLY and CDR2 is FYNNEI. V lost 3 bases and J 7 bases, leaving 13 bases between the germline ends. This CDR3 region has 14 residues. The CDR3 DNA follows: TGTGCCAGCAGTGACAGAATCCTTGAAAATGAGCAGTTCTTC. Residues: CASSDRILENEQFF.

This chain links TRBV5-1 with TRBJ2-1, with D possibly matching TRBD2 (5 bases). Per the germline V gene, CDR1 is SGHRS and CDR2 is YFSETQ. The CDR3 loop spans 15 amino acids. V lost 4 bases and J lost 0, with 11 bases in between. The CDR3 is CASSPTDYSYNEQFF. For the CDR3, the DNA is TGCGCCAGCAGCCCTACCGACTACTCCTACAATGAGCAGTTCTTC.

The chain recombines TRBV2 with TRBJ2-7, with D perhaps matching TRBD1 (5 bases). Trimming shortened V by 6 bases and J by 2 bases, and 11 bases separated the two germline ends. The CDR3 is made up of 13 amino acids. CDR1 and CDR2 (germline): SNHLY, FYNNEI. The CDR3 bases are TGTGCCAGCAGATGGGGCGGAACCTACGAGCAGTACTTC. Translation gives CASRWGGTYEQYF.

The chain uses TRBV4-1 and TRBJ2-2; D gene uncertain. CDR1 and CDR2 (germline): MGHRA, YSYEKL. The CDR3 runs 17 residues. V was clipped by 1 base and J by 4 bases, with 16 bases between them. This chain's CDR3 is CASSQVDMGLTTGELFF. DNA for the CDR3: TGCGCCAGCAGCCAAGTTGATATGGGCCTGACCACCGGGGAGCTGTTTTTT.

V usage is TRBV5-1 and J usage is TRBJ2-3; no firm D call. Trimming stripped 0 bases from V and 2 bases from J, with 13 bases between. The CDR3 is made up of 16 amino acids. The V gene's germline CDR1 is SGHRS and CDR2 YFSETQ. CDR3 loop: CASSLGVTTYTDTQYF. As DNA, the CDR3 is TGCGCCAGCAGCTTGGGGGTCACGACTTACACAGATACGCAGTATTTT.

The CDR3 region has the DNA TGCGCCAGCAGCTTGGCAACAGGGGTGGGGGGAGAGCAGTACTTC. Its translation is CASSLATGVGGEQYF. The chain employs TRBV5-1 and TRBJ2-7, with D possibly TRBD1 on 7 matching bases. Germline-derived CDR1 and CDR2 are SGHRS and YFSETQ. V was cut by 0 bases and J by 7 bases, with 17 bases left in between. CDR3 size: 15 residues.

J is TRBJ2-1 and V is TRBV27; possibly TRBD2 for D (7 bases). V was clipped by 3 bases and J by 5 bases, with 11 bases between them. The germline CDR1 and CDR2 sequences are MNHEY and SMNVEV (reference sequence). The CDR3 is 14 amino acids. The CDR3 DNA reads TGTGCCAGCAGTTTTCCGGGGGGCCACAATGAGCAGTTCTTC. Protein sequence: CASSFPGGHNEQFF.

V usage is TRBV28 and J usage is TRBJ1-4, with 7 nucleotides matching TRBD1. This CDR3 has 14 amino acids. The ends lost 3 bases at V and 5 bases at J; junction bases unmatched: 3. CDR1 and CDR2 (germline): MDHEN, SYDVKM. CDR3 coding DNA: TGTGCCAGCAGTTTGTTACAGGGGAATGAAAAACTGTTTTTT. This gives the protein CASSLLQGNEKLFF.

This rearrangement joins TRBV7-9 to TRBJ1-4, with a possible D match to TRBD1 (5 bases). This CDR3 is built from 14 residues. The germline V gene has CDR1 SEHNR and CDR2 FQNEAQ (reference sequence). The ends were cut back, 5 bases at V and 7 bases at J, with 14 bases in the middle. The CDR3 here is CASSPGGVGEKLFF. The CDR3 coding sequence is TGTGCCAGCAGCCCGGGGGGAGTGGGTGAAAAACTGTTTTTT.